The sequence of this TCR beta chain was determined in a study of T cell responses to AZD1222 COVID-19 vaccine. Broader study findings: Once two AZD1222 doses were given, Spike-specific TCR breadth and depth went up. Repertoires were collected only later (after the peak T cell response had occurred). Spike was spanned by vaccine-associated CD4 TCRs, with dominance at 160-218 and 743-854. White British people made up most donors, females outnumbered males, and clonal diversity was possibly underestimated.

V dropped 6 bases and J dropped 7; count of bases not matched to a gene: 10. The CDR3 length is 15 residues. Germline loops: CDR1 MDHEN, CDR2 SYDVKM. For this clone: Its matching antigen is unknown.

Assay: immunoSEQ multiplex PCR; the TCRdb copy retains only in-frame clones and omits some. The sample has 250,000 to 300,000 clones; 94% are singletons. This specimen consisted of peripheral blood, obtained 28 days after the second AZD1222 dose. This clonotype originated in an adult who received the AZD1222 COVID-19 vaccine. This chain connects TRBV28 to TRBJ1-5, with 9 positions matching TRBD1. Written as DNA, the CDR3 is TGTGCCAGCAGCCTCGGACAGGGGAGAGGCCAGCCCCAGCATTTT. It codes for CASSLGQGRGQPQHF.